This T cell receptor beta chain was sequenced during a study of Graves' ophthalmopathy and Graves' hyperthyroidism. The study, taken as a whole, reports: Detected in blood as well were most expanded thyroid clonotypes with frequency above 0.001.

About this clonotype itself: What it recognizes is unknown.

Trimming removed 2 bases from V and 7 bases from J; junction bases left unmatched: 6. This CDR3 spans 14 amino acids. Investigators amplified TCR beta CDR3 regions from RNA transcripts. First-round RT-PCR relied on HTBI primers, and a second-round multiplex PCR came next. Each CDR3 protein is one row after TCRdb ran MiXCR on the multiplex PCR reads. This sample has over 450,000 distinct CDR3 sequences, with approximately 15% found just once. Source material: blood. This clonotype was sampled from a woman aged 25-40 years with Graves' ophthalmopathy. This chain uses TRBV12-3 or TRBV12-4 with TRBJ2-7, with 9 bases lining up with TRBD2. CDR3 sequence reads: CASSLLAGAGEQYF. CDR3 DNA: TGTGCCAGCAGTTTATTAGCGGGAGCTGGAGAGCAGTACTTC.